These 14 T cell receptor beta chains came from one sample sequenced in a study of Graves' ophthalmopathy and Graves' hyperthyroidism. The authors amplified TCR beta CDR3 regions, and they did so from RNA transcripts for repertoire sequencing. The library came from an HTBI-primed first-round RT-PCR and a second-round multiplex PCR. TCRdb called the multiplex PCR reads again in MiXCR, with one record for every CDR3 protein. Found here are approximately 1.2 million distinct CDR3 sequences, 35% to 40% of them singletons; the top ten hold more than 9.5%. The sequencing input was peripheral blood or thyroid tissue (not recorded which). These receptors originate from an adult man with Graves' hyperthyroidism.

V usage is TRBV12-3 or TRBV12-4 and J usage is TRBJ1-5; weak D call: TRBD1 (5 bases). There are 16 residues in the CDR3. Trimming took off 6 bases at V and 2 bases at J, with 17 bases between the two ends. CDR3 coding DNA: TGTGCCAGCAGGAAAAGTGGGCAGGGCGGCAATCAGCCCCAGCATTTT. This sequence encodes CASRKSGQGGNQPQHF.

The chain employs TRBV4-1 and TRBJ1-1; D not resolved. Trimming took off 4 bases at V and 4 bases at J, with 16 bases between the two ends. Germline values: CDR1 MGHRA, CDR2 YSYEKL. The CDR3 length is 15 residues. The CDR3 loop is CASSPVSGRGTEAFF. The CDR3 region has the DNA TGCGCCAGCAGCCCAGTGTCAGGCAGAGGCACTGAAGCTTTCTTT.

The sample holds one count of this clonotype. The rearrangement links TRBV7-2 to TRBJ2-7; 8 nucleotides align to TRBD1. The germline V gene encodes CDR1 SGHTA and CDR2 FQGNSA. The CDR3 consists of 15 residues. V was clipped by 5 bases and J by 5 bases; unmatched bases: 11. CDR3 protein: CASSQAIGQGHEQYF. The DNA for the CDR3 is TGTGCCAGCAGCCAAGCTATCGGACAGGGCCACGAGCAGTACTTC.

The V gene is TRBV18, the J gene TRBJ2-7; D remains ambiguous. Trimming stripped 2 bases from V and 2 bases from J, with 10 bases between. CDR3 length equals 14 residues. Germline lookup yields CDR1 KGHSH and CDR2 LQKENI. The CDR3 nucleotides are TGTGCCAGCTCACCAGACGAACGACCCTACGAGCAGTACTTC. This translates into CASSPDERPYEQYF. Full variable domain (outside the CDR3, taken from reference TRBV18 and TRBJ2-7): NAGVMQNPRHLVRRRGQEARLRCSPMKGHSHVYWYRQLPEEGLKFMVYLQKENIIDESGMPKERFSAEFPKEGPSILRIQQVVRGDSAAYFCASSPDERPYEQYFGPGTRLTVT.

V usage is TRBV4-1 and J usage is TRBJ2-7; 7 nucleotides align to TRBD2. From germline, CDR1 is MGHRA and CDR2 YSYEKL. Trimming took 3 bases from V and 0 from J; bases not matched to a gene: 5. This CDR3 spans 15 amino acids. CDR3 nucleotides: TGCGCCAGCAGCCAGGGGACTACCAGCTCCTACGAGCAGTACTTC. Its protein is CASSQGTTSSYEQYF.

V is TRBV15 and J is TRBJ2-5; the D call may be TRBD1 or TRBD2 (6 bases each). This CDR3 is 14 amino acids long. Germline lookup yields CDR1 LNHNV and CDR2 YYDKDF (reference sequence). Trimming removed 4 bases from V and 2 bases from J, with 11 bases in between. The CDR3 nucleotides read TGTGCCACCAGCACGGGGGCGCCACAAGAGACCCAGTACTTC. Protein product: CATSTGAPQETQYF.

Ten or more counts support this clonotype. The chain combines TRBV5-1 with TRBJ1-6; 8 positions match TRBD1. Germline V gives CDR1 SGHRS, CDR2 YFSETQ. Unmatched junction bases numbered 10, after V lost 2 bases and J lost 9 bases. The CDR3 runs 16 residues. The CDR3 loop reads CASSLYPGTGGSPLHF. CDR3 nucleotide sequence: TGCGCCAGCAGCTTATATCCCGGGACAGGTGGTTCACCCCTCCACTTT.

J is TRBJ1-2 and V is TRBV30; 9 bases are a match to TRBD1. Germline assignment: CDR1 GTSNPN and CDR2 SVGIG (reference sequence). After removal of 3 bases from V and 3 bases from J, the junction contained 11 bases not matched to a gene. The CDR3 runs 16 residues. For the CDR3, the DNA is TGTGCCTGGAGAGGTCCCGGGACAGGGTTCGACTATGGCTACACCTTC. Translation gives CAWRGPGTGFDYGYTF.

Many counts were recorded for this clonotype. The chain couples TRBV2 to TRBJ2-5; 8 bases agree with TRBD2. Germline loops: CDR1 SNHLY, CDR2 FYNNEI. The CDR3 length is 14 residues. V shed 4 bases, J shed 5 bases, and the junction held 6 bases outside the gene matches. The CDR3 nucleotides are TGTGCCAGCAGTGTCCTGGGACTAGTTGAGACCCAGTACTTC. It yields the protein CASSVLGLVETQYF.

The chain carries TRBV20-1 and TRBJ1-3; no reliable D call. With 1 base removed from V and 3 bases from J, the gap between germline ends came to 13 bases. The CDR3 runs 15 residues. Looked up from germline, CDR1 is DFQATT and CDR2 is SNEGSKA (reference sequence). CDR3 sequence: CSARAGSLYGNTIYF. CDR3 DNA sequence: TGCAGTGCTAGAGCCGGGAGCCTGTATGGAAACACCATATATTTT.

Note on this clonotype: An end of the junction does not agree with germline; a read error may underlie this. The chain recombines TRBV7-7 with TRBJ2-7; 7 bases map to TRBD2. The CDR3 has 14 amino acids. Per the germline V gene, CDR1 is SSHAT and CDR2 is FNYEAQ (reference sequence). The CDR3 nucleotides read TGTGCTAGCAGCTTTAGGGCTAGCGGATACGAGCAGTACTTC. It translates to CASSFRASGYEQYF.

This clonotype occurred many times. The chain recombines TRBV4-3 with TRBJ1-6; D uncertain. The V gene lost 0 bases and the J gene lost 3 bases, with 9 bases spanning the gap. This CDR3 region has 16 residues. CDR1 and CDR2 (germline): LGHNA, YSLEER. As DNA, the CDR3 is TGCGCCAGCAGCCAAGAATCGAGTAGCTATAATTCACCCCTCCACTTT. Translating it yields CASSQESSSYNSPLHF.

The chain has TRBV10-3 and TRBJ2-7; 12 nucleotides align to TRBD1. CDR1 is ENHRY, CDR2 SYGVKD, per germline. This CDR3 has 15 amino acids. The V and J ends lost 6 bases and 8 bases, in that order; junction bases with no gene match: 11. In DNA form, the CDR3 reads TGTGCCATCAGGGCGGGGGCGGGACAGGGGGCGAAGCAGTACTTC. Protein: CAIRAGAGQGAKQYF.

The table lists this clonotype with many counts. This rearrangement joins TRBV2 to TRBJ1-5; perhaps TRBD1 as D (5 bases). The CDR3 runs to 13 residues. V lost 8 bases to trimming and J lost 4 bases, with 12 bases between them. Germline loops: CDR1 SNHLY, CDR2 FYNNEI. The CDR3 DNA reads TGTGCCAGCTCGAGGTGGGGGAATCAGCCCCAGCATTTT. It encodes CASSRWGNQPQHF. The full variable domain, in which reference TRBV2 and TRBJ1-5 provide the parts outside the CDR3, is EPEVTQTPSHQVTQMGQEVILRCVPISNHLYFYWYRQILGQKVEFLVSFYNNEISEKSEIFDDQFSVERPDGSNFTLKIRSTKLEDSAMYFCASSRWGNQPQHFGDGTRLSIL.